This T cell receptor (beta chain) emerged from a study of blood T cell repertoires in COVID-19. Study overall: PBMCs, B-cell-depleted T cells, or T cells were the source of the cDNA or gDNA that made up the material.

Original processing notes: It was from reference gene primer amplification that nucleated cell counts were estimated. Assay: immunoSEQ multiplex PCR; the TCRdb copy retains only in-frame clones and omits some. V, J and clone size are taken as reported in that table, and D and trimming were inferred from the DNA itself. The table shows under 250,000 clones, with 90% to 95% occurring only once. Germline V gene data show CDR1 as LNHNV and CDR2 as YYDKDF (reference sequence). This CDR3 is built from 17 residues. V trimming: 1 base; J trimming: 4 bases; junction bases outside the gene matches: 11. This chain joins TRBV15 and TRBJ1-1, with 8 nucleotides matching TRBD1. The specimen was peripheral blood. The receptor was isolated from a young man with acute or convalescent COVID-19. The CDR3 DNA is TGTGCCACCAGCAGAGGCCCGACAGGGGTAGATAGCACTGAAGCTTTCTTT. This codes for CATSRGPTGVDSTEAFF.